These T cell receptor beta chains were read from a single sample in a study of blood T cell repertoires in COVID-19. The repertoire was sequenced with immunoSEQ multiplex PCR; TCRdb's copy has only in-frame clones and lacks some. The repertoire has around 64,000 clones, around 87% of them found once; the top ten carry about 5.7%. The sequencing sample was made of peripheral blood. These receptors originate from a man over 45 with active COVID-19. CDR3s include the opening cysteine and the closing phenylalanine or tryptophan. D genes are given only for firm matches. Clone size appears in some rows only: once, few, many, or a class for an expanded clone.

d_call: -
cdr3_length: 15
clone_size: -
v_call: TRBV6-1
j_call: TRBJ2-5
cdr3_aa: CASSESPQGRETQYF
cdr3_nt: TGTGCCAGCAGTGAATCCCCACAGGGTAGGGAGACCCAGTACTTC

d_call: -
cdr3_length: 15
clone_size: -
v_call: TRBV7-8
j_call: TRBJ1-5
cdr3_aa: CASSLGGLGNQPQHF
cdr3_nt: TGTGCCAGCAGCTTAGGGGGCCTTGGCAATCAGCCCCAGCATTTT

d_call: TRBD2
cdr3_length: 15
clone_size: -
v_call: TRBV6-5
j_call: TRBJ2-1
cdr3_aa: CASSYGGSSYNEQFF
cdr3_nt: TGTGCCAGCAGTTATGGCGGGAGCTCCTACAATGAGCAGTTCTTC

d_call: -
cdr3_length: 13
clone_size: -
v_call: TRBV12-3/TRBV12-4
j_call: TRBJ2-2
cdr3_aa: CASNAGDAGELFF
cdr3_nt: TGTGCCAGCAACGCAGGGGACGCCGGGGAGCTGTTTTTT

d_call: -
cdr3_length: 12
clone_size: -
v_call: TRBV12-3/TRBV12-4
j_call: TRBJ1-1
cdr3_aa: CASTGMNTEAFF
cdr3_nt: TGTGCCAGCACAGGGATGAACACTGAAGCTTTCTTT

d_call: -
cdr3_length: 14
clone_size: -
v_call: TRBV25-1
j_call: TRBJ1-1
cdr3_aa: CASSELTIGTEAFF
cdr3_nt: TGTGCCAGCAGTGAATTAACTATTGGCACTGAAGCTTTCTTT

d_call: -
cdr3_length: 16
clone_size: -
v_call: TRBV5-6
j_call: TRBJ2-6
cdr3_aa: CASSSTRGPGANVLTF
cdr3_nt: TGTGCCAGCAGTTCAACGCGGGGGCCTGGGGCCAACGTCCTGACTTTC

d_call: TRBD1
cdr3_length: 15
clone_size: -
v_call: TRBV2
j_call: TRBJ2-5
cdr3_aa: CASSYRDRFQETQYF
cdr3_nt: TGTGCCAGCAGTTACCGGGACAGATTTCAAGAGACCCAGTACTTC

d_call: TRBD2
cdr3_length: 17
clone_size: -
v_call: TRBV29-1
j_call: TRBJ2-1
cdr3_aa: CSVRGTGGLAGANEQFF
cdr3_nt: TGCAGCGTGAGGGGGACAGGGGGACTAGCGGGAGCCAATGAGCAGTTCTTC

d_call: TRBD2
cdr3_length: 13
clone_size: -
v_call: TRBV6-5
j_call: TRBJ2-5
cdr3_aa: CASSGTSGETQYF
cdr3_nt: TGTGCCAGCAGCGGGACTAGCGGGGAGACCCAGTACTTC

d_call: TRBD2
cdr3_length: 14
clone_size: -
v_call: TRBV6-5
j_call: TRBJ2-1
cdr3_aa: CASRGTSEYNEQFF
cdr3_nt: TGTGCCAGCAGGGGGACTAGCGAGTACAATGAGCAGTTCTTC

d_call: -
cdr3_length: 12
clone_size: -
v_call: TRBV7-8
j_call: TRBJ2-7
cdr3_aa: CASSPANYEQYF
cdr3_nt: TGTGCCAGCAGCCCTGCTAACTACGAGCAGTACTTC

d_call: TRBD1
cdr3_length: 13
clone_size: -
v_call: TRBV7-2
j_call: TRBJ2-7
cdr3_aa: CASSRDSSYEQYF
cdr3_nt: TGTGCCAGCAGTAGGGACAGCTCCTACGAGCAGTACTTC

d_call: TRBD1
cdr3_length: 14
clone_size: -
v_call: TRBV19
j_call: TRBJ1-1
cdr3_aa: CATSTGRYRTEAFF
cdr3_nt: TGTGCCACTTCGACAGGGAGGTATAGGACTGAAGCTTTCTTT

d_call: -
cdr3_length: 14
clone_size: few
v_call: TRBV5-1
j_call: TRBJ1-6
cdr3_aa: CASSLDTGSSPLHF
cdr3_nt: TGCGCCAGCAGCTTAGATACAGGGAGTTCACCCCTCCACTTT

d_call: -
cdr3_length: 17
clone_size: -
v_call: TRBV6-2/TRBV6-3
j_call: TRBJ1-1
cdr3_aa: CASSYPEGRIMNTEAFF
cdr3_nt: TGTGCCAGCAGTTACCCCGAGGGTCGAATTATGAACACTGAAGCTTTCTTT

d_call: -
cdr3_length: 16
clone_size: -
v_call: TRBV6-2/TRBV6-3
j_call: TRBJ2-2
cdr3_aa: CASSQLAESNTGELFF
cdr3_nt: TGTGCCAGCAGTCAGCTAGCCGAGAGCAACACCGGGGAGCTGTTTTTT

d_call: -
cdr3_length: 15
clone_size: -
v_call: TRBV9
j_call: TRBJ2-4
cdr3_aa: CASSSSGLSKNIQYF
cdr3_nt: TGTGCCAGCAGCTCCAGCGGGCTATCCAAAAACATTCAGTACTTC

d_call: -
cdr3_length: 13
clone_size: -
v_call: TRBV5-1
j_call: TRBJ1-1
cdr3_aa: CASSLVSNTEAFF
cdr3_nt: TGCGCCAGCAGCTTGGTTAGTAACACTGAAGCTTTCTTT

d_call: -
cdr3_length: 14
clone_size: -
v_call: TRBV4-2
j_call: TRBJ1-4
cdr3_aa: CASSQVGRDEKLFF
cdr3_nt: TGTGCCAGCAGCCAAGTAGGTCGGGATGAAAAACTGTTTTTT

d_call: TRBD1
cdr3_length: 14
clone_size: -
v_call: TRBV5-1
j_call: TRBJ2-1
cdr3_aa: CASSSGQGHNEQFF
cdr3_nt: TGCGCCAGCAGCTCGGGACAGGGCCACAATGAGCAGTTCTTC

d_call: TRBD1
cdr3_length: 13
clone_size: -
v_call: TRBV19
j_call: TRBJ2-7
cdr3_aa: CASSPTTGAEQYF
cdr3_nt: TGTGCCAGTAGCCCGACTACAGGGGCCGAGCAGTACTTC

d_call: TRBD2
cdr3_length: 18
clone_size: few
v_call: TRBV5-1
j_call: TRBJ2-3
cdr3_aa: CASSSGLAGGLLTDTQYF
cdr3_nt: TGCGCCAGCAGCTCGGGACTAGCGGGAGGCCTTCTCACAGATACGCAGTATTTT

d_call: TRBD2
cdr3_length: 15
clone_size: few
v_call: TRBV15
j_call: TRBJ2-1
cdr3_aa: CATSRAGSGRAEQFF
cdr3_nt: TGTGCCACCAGCAGAGCGGGTAGCGGGAGGGCTGAGCAGTTCTTC

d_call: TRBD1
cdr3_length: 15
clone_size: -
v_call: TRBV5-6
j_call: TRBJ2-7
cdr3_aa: CASSLVGQGANEQYF
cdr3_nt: TGTGCCAGCAGCTTGGTTGGACAGGGGGCTAACGAGCAGTACTTC

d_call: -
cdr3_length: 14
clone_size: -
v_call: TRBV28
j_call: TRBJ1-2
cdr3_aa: CASSLEGDTMGYTF
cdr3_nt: TGTGCCAGCAGTTTAGAGGGGGACACCATGGGCTACACCTTC

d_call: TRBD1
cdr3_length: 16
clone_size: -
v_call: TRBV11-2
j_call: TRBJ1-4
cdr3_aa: CASSWDSLATNEKLFF
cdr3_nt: TGTGCCAGCAGCTGGGACAGCCTTGCAACTAATGAAAAACTGTTTTTT

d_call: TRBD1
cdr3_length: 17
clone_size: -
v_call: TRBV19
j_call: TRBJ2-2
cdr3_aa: CASSPPRQGSNTGELFF
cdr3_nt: TGTGCCAGTAGTCCTCCCCGACAGGGATCGAACACCGGGGAGCTGTTTTTT

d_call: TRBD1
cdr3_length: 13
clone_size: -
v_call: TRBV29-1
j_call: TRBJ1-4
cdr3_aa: CSVEQGAGEKLFF
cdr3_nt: TGCAGCGTTGAACAGGGGGCAGGAGAAAAACTGTTTTTT

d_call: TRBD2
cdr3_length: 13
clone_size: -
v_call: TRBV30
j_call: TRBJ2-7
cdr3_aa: CACDLAVAYEQYF
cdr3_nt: TGTGCCTGCGATCTAGCGGTTGCTTACGAGCAGTACTTC

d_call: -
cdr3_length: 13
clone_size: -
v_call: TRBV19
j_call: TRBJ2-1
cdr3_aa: CASSIVPGNEQFF
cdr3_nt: TGTGCCAGTAGTATTGTCCCCGGGAATGAGCAGTTCTTC

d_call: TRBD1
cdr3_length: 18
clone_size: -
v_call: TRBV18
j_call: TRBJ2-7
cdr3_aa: CASSPARDRGSVAYEQYF
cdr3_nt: TGTGCCAGCTCACCGGCCCGGGACAGGGGATCGGTCGCCTACGAGCAGTACTTC

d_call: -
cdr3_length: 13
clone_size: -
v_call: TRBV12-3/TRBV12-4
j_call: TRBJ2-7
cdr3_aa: CASSLDSFYEQYF
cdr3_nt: TGTGCCAGCAGTTTGGACAGCTTCTACGAGCAGTACTTC

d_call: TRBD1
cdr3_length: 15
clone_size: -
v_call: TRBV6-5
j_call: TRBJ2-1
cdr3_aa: CASRTDRESYNEQFF
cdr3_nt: TGTGCCAGCAGGACCGACAGGGAGAGCTACAATGAGCAGTTCTTC

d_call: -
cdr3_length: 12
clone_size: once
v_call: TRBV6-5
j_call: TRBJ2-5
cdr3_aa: CASTLIPGTQYF
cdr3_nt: TGTGCCAGCACCCTAATCCCGGGGACCCAGTACTTC

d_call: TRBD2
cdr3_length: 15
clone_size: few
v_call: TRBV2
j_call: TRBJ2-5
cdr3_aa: CASSKGLAGGETQYF
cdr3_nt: TGTGCCAGCAGCAAAGGACTAGCGGGAGGTGAGACCCAGTACTTC

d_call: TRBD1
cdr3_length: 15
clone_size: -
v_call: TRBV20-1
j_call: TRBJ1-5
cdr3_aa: CSASQGTGTNQPQHF
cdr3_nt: TGCAGTGCTAGTCAGGGGACAGGGACAAATCAGCCCCAGCATTTT

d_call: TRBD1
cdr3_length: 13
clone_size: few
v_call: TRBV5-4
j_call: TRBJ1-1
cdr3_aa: CASTRQGGTEAFF
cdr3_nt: TGTGCCAGCACAAGACAGGGGGGAACTGAAGCTTTCTTT

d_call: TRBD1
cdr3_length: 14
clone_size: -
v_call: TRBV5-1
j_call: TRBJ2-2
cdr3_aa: CASPDRAGTGELFF
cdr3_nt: TGCGCCAGCCCCGACAGGGCGGGCACCGGGGAGCTGTTTTTT

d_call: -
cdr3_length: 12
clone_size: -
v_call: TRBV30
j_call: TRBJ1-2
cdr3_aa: CAWSASGGGYTF
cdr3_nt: TGTGCCTGGAGCGCCAGCGGGGGGGGCTACACCTTC

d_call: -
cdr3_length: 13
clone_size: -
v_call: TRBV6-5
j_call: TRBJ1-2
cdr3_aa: CASSKTGNYGYTF
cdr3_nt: TGTGCCAGCAGTAAGACAGGCAACTATGGCTACACCTTC

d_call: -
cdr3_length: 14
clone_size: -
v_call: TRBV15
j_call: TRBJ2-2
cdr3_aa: CATSTRSNTGELFF
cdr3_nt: TGTGCCACCAGCACGAGATCGAACACCGGGGAGCTGTTTTTT

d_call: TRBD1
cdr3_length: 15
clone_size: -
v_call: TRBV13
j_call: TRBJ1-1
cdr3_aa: CASSLGGAGGFEAFF
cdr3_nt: TGTGCCAGCAGCTTAGGTGGGGCAGGGGGATTTGAAGCTTTCTTT

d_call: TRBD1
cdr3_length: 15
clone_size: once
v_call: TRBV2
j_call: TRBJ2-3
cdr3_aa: CASSIRQGAADTQYF
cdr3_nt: TGTGCCAGCAGTATACGCCAGGGGGCCGCAGATACGCAGTATTTT

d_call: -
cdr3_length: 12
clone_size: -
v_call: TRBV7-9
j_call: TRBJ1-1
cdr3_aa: CASTPGGSEAFF
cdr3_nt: TGTGCCAGCACGCCGGGAGGCTCAGAAGCTTTCTTT

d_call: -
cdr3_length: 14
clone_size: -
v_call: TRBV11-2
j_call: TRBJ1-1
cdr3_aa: CASSLAPGNTEAFF
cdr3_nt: TGTGCCAGCAGCTTAGCGCCAGGAAACACTGAAGCTTTCTTT

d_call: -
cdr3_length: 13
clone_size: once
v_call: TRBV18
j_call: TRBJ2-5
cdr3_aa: CASSPRAIETQYF
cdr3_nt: TGTGCCAGCTCACCCAGGGCTATAGAGACCCAGTACTTC

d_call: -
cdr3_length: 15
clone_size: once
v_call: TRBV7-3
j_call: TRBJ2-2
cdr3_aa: CASSLGAVPTGELFF
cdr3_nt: TGTGCCAGCAGCTTAGGGGCAGTACCTACCGGGGAGCTGTTTTTT

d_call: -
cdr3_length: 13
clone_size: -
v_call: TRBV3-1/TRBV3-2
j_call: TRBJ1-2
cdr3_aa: CASSQDGVRGYTF
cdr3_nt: TGTGCCAGCAGCCAAGATGGAGTTAGAGGCTACACCTTC

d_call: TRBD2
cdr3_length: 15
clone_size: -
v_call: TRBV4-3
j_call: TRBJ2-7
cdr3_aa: CASSQEWTSGFEQYF
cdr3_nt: TGCGCCAGCAGCCAAGAGTGGACTAGCGGCTTCGAGCAGTACTTC

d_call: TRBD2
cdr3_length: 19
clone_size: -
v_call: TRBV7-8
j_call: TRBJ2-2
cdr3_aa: CASSPPGSGILPNTGELFF
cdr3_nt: TGTGCCAGCAGCCCGCCGGGTAGCGGGATTCTTCCGAACACCGGGGAGCTGTTTTTT

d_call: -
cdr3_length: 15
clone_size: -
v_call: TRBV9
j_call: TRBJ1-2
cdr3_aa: CASSEGLGQAYGYTF
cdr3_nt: TGTGCCAGCAGCGAGGGTTTGGGGCAGGCCTATGGCTACACCTTC

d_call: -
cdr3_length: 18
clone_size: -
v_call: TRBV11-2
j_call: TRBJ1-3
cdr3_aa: CASSLISGTASSGNTIYF
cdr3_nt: TGTGCCAGCAGCTTAATCTCCGGGACTGCAAGCTCTGGAAACACCATATATTTT